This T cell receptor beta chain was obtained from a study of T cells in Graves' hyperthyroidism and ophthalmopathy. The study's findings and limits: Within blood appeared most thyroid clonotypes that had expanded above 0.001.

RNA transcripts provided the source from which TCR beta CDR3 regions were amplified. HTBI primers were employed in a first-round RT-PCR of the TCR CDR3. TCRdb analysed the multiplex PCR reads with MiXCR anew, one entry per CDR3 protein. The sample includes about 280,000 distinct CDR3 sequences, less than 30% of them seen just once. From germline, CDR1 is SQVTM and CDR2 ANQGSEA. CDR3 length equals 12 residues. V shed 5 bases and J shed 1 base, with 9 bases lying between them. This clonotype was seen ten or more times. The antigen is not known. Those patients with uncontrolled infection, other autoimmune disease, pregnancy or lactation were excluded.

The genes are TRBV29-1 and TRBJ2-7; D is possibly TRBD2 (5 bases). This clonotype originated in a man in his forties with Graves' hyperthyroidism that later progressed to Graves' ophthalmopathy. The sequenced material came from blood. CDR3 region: CSVRLASYEQYF. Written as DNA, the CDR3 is TGCAGCGTTCGGCTAGCTTCCTACGAGCAGTACTTC.